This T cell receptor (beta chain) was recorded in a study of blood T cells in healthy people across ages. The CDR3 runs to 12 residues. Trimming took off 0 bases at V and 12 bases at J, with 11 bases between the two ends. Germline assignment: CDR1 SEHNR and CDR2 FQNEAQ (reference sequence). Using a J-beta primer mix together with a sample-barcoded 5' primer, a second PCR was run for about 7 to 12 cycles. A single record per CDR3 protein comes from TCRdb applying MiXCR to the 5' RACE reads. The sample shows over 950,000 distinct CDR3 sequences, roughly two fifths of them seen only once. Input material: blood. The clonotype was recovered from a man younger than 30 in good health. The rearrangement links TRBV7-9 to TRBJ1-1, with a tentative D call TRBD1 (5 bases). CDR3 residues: CASSLAEGRTFF. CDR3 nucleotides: TGTGCCAGCAGCTTAGCGGAGGGGAGGACTTTCTTT. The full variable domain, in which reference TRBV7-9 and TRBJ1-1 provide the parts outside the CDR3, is DTGVSQNPRHKITKRGQNVTFRCDPISEHNRLYWYRQTLGQGPEFLTYFQNEAQLEKSRLLSDRFSAERPKGSFSTLEIQRTEQGDSAMYLCASSLAEGRTFFGQGTRLTVV.